This passage covers 14 T cell receptor gamma chains from one sample sequenced in a study of gamma delta lymphoproliferative disorders and STAT genes. The receptor sequences were amplified from genomic DNA of peripheral blood mononuclear cells. TCRdb re-called the multiplex PCR reads with CATT. The table lists just under 2,500 gamma-chain clones, around a tenth of them singletons. Sequenced sample: blood. The receptors originated from a human donor in good health.

This clone is deemed medium-sized. The chain recombines TRGV2 with TRGJP1. TCRdb gives no J gene; it was assigned here by matching the DNA to germline. The germline V gene encodes CDR1 EGSNGY and CDR2 YDSYNSKV. The CDR3 spans 15 residues. V gave up 2 bases and J gave up 9 bases; unmatched junction bases: 12. This CDR3 is CATWDVWLCCWFKIF. In DNA, the CDR3 is TGTGCCACCTGGGACGTATGGCTATGCTGTTGGTTCAAGATATTT.

Sample share makes this clone medium-sized. This sequence joins TRGV10 and TRGJ1 or TRGJ2. No J gene is reported in TCRdb; it was inferred here by comparing the DNA with germline. TRGV10 is sorted into the ORF group, with uncertain function. Trimming cost V 8 bases and J 3 bases; bases outside gene matches: 11. The CDR3 runs 14 residues. CDR3 residues: CAAWGWGFYYKKLF. CDR3 bases: TGTGCTGCGTGGGGTTGGGGCTTTTATTATAAGAAACTCTTT.

This clone was counted a single time. The chain carries TRGV2 and TRGJ1 or TRGJ2. As TCRdb names no J gene, one was assigned here on the basis of a DNA match to germline. The CDR3 has 14 amino acids. In germline, CDR1 is EGSNGY, CDR2 YDSYNSKV. Trimming at V came to 2 bases and at J to 5 bases, leaving 9 bases not matched to a gene. The CDR3 DNA follows: TGTGCCACCTGGGACGCCCGAAGGAATTATAAGAAACTCTTT. Amino acids: CATWDARRNYKKLF.

This clone is deemed medium-sized. V and J are TRGV11 and TRGJ1 or TRGJ2. No J segment appears in TCRdb, so it was assigned here by matching the sequence to germline. TRGV11 is sorted into the ORF group, with uncertain function. Trimming took 8 bases from V and 8 from J; bases not matched to a gene: 9. CDR3 length equals 12 residues. CDR3 in amino acids: CACWSRRNKKLF. In DNA, the CDR3 is TGTGCCTGCTGGAGCCGCCGCAATAAGAAACTCTTT.

This clone counts as medium-sized. The V and J genes are TRGV8 and TRGJP1. Since TCRdb gives no J gene, matching the DNA to germline was used here to assign it. Germline CDR1 is VENAVY and CDR2 is YDSYNSRV. The junction had 12 bases not matched to a gene; V was cut back by 4 bases and J by 1 base. CDR3 length: 17 residues. CDR3 nucleotides: TGTGCCACCTGGGACCTCCCGTTAGGTACCACTGGTTGGTTCAAGATATTT. Translation: CATWDLPLGTTGWFKIF.

This clone qualifies as large (0.1 to 1%). This chain joins TRGV10 and TRGJP2. No J segment appears in TCRdb, so it was assigned here by matching the sequence to germline. TRGV10 is placed among ORFs of uncertain function. V shed 8 bases and J 7 bases; nucleotides not matched to a gene: 11. This CDR3 has 14 residues. The CDR3 sequence: CAAWERFDDWIKTF. CDR3 DNA sequence: TGTGCTGCGTGGGAACGCTTCGATGATTGGATCAAGACGTTT.

This clone is medium-sized within its sample. The chain combines TRGV9 with TRGJP. The J gene, missing from TCRdb, was assigned here through DNA to germline matching. Per the germline V gene, CDR1 is GITISATS and CDR2 is ISYDGTV (reference sequence). The CDR3 spans 16 residues. Trimming cost V 4 bases and J 7 bases; bases outside gene matches: 7. As DNA, the CDR3 is TGTGCCTTGTGGGACCGGACCGAGTTGGGCAAAAAAATCAAGGTATTT. Encoded protein: CALWDRTELGKKIKVF.

This clone is judged medium-sized. This CDR3 is CALWGRELGKKIKVF. The DNA of the CDR3 is TGTGCCTTGTGGGGGCGGGAGTTGGGCAAAAAAATCAAGGTATTT. This chain joins TRGV9 and TRGJP. TCRdb is silent on the J gene; assignment here came from matching the DNA to germline. Germline CDR1 and CDR2: GITISATS and ISYDGTV (reference sequence). The CDR3 loop spans 15 amino acids. Trimming removed 5 bases from V and 7 bases from J; junction bases left unmatched: 5.

This clone is labeled medium-sized. DNA of the CDR3: TGTGCCACCTGGGACCGTCATATAAGTAGTAGTGATTGGATCAAGACGTTT. Residues: CATWDRHISSSDWIKTF. This rearrangement joins TRGV2 to TRGJP2. The J gene, not given by TCRdb, was assigned here from a germline match of the nucleotide sequence. This CDR3 spans 17 amino acids. In germline, CDR1 is EGSNGY, CDR2 YDSYNSKV. J lost 1 base, V lost 3 bases, and 11 bases had no gene match.

In its sample, this clone is medium-sized (0.01 to 0.1%). The genes are TRGV8 and TRGJP1. TCRdb lists no J gene, so it was determined here by aligning the DNA to germline. The CDR3 length is 17 residues. Trimming took 0 bases from V and 0 from J; bases not matched to a gene: 7. Per germline, CDR1 VENAVY and CDR2 YDSYNSRV. The CDR3 reads CATWDRSPDTTGWFKIF. In nucleotides, the CDR3 is TGTGCCACCTGGGATAGGTCCCCCGATACCACTGGTTGGTTCAAGATATTT.

This clone qualifies as medium-sized (0.01 to 0.1%). The chain employs TRGV4 and TRGJ1 or TRGJ2. The J gene, missing from TCRdb, was assigned here through DNA to germline matching. Germline V lookup: CDR1 EGSTGY, CDR2 YDSYTSSV. This CDR3 is built from 13 residues. V was pared by 3 bases and J by 3 bases, with 5 bases of the junction left unmatched. The CDR3 coding sequence is TGTGCCACCTGGGATCCTGCTTATTATAAGAAACTCTTT. It encodes CATWDPAYYKKLF.

Remarks on this clone: The DNA is omitted, as the CDR3 cannot be located on it reliably, and the CDR3 follows TCRdb's listing. A V gene of TRGV10 was called, but no J gene was assigned. TRGV10 is classed as an ORF, of uncertain function. 17 amino acids form the CDR3, both terminal residues included. The chain's CDR3 is CAAWDYCRNSLAVEQHF.

By sample fraction, this clone is medium-sized. The V call is TRGV2, the J call TRGJ1 or TRGJ2. Matching the DNA to germline supplied the J gene, which TCRdb does not give. Trimming cost V 1 base and J 5 bases; bases outside gene matches: 5. The CDR3 loop spans 13 amino acids. Germline CDR1 and CDR2: EGSNGY and YDSYNSKV. The CDR3 region is CATWDGDDYKKLF. The CDR3 DNA is TGTGCCACCTGGGACGGAGATGATTATAAGAAACTCTTT.

This clone is deemed medium-sized. V and J are TRGV4 and TRGJP1. The J gene, missing from TCRdb, was assigned here through DNA to germline matching. V trimming: 0 bases; J trimming: 4 bases; junction bases outside the gene matches: 5. Germline V gene data show CDR1 as EGSTGY and CDR2 as YDSYTSSV. The CDR3 is 15 residues long. The CDR3: CATWDGRGTGWFKIF. The CDR3 DNA is TGTGCCACCTGGGATGGGCGTGGCACTGGTTGGTTCAAGATATTT.